The 21 T cell receptor beta chains presented below share a single source sample, sequenced in a study of identical twins. MiXCR was run by TCRdb on the 5' RACE reads, yielding one entry per CDR3 protein. The sample consists of some 790,000 distinct CDR3 sequences, 15% to 20% of them appearing once. The same sample was also used in a study of T cells expressing NK-cell markers.

The specimen was PBMCs. These receptors were collected from a woman aged 18-35 years in good health.

This clonotype was found a few times. The rearrangement joins TRBV20-1 to TRBJ1-2; D possibly corresponds to TRBD1 (5 bases). This CDR3 is built from 11 residues. V was cut by 5 bases and J by 9 bases, with 13 bases left in between. Germline V gene sequence: CDR1 DFQATT, CDR2 SNEGSKA (reference sequence). In DNA, the CDR3 is TGCAGTGCTCTAAAGGACATCCGCTACACCTTC. It codes for CSALKDIRYTF.

The chain links TRBV6-1 to TRBJ2-1; perhaps TRBD1 as D (5 bases). The CDR3 has 14 amino acids. Germline loops: CDR1 MNHNS, CDR2 SASEGT. The V and J ends lost 5 bases and 6 bases respectively, with 14 bases between them. The CDR3 bases are TGTGCCAGCAGTCCGAGTTGGGGCTCCAATGAGCAGTTCTTC. This codes for CASSPSWGSNEQFF.

The chain recombines TRBV5-1 with TRBJ1-2; perhaps TRBD1 as D (6 bases). The V end lost 4 bases, the J end lost 4 bases, and 26 bases lay between the germline ends. The germline gives CDR1 SGHRS, CDR2 YFSETQ. The CDR3 has 18 residues. This CDR3 reads CASSPPFLGAQGFYGYTF. The CDR3 coding sequence is TGCGCCAGCAGCCCCCCTTTTTTGGGGGCGCAGGGATTCTATGGCTACACCTTC.

This clonotype was counted between two and nine times. The rearrangement joins TRBV5-1 to TRBJ2-7; the match to TRBD2 covers 11 bases. This CDR3 has 15 residues. Germline CDR1 is SGHRS and CDR2 is YFSETQ. J lost 2 bases, V lost 5 bases, and 6 bases had no gene match. The CDR3 sequence is CASRGIAGGPYEQYF. CDR3 nucleotide sequence: TGCGCCAGCAGGGGAATAGCGGGAGGGCCCTACGAGCAGTACTTC.

A note on this clonotype: The DNA is omitted, as the CDR3 cannot be located on it reliably, and the CDR3 follows TCRdb's listing. The J gene is TRBJ2-1, the V gene TRBV30; TRBD2, the D gene given by the table, was not confirmed from the DNA. The CDR3 region is 11 residues in length, termini included. Germline V CDR1 and CDR2: GTSNPN, SVGIG (reference sequence). The CDR3 sequence is CAWASGIEEFF.

V is TRBV25-1 and J is TRBJ1-2, with D unresolved. Per the germline V gene, CDR1 is MGHDK and CDR2 is SYGVNS. This CDR3 is built from 14 residues. Trimming pared 7 bases from V and 4 bases from J, leaving 16 bases between. CDR3 in amino acids: CASMGPTTVYGYTF. The CDR3 nucleotides read TGTGCCAGCATGGGTCCGACAACTGTCTATGGCTACACCTTC.

CDR3 loop: CASSQGQSAKNIQYF. The CDR3 DNA is TGTGCCAGCAGCCAGGGACAAAGCGCCAAAAACATTCAGTACTTC. This chain uses TRBV5-5 with TRBJ2-4; D perhaps matches TRBD1 (6 bases). V dropped 4 bases and J dropped 1 base, with 12 bases sitting between them. The CDR3 totals 15 residues. Germline assignment: CDR1 SGHKS and CDR2 YYEKEE (reference sequence).

V usage is TRBV11-1 and J usage is TRBJ2-7; 8 nucleotides line up with TRBD2. CDR1 and CDR2 from the germline V gene are SGHAT and FQDESV (reference sequence). Trimming took 1 base from V and 3 from J; bases not matched to a gene: 17. The CDR3 is made up of 19 amino acids. CDR3 in amino acids: CASSLGTRGPAGVRYEQYF. The CDR3 nucleotides are TGTGCCAGCAGCTTAGGGACCCGGGGCCCAGCGGGAGTGCGCTACGAGCAGTACTTC.

The rearrangement links TRBV9 to TRBJ2-7; D may match TRBD1 or TRBD2 (6 bases each). Germline V gene data show CDR1 as SGDLS and CDR2 as YYNGEE. Trimming removed 0 bases at V and 2 bases at J, with 12 bases between. CDR3 length: 15 residues. CDR3 coding DNA: TGTGCCAGCAGCGTAGGCGATAGGGGGGCCTACGAGCAGTACTTC. It specifies CASSVGDRGAYEQYF.

This clonotype was counted between two and nine times. V gene TRBV7-8 combines with J gene TRBJ1-1; TRBD1 matches at 7 bases. The CDR3 has 15 residues. V shed 0 bases and J 1 base; nucleotides not matched to a gene: 2. Germline-derived CDR1 and CDR2 are SGHVS and FQNEAQ. DNA of the CDR3: TGTGCCAGCAGCTTAGCGACAGGGAGGAACACTGAAGCTTTCTTT. Its translation is CASSLATGRNTEAFF.

This clonotype was counted a few times. V is TRBV5-6 and J is TRBJ2-5; 10 bases are shared with TRBD2. This CDR3 contains 17 residues. V lost 0 bases, J lost 6 bases, and 11 bases stayed unmatched. The germline gives CDR1 SGHDT, CDR2 YYEEEE. In nucleotides, the CDR3 is TGTGCCAGCAGCTTGGCCACCAGCGGGGGGGCCTATAAGACCCAGTACTTC. It specifies CASSLATSGGAYKTQYF.

The rearrangement links TRBV12-3 or TRBV12-4 to TRBJ1-1; D call uncertain. The CDR3 extends over 15 amino acids. V was pared by 1 base and J by 5 bases, with 14 bases between. The CDR3 reads CASSLGLHSGTEAFF. The CDR3 DNA follows: TGTGCCAGCAGTTTAGGACTACACTCGGGGACTGAAGCTTTCTTT.

This clonotype showed up just a few times. V is TRBV5-1 and J is TRBJ2-1; TRBD2 is a possible D gene (6 bases). CDR1 and CDR2 from the germline V gene are SGHRS and YFSETQ. The V end was cut by 4 bases, the J end by 6 bases, with 14 bases between. The CDR3 spans 14 residues. DNA for the CDR3: TGCGCCAGCAGCATTTCCGGGACTCCCAATGAGCAGTTCTTC. Translation gives CASSISGTPNEQFF.

The sample holds a few counts of this clonotype. The chain recombines TRBV9 with TRBJ2-7, with 10 bases lining up with TRBD2. V trimming: 2 bases; J trimming: 3 bases; junction bases outside the gene matches: 5. The CDR3 is 15 residues long. Germline-derived CDR1 and CDR2 are SGDLS and YYNGEE. The CDR3 DNA follows: TGTGCCAGCAGCGTGTCGACTAGCGGGTACTACGAGCAGTACTTC. It encodes CASSVSTSGYYEQYF. Based on the CDR3 plus reference TRBV9 and TRBJ2-7, the full variable domain is DSGVTQTPKHLITATGQRVTLRCSPRSGDLSVYWYQQSLDQGLQFLIQYYNGEERAKGNILERFSAQQFPDLHSELNLSSLELGDSALYFCASSVSTSGYYEQYFGPGTRLTVT.

J is TRBJ2-3 and V is TRBV9; no reliable D call. V was pared by 3 bases and J by 0 bases, with 11 bases between. Germline CDR1 SGDLS, CDR2 YYNGEE. The CDR3 has 15 amino acids. In DNA form, the CDR3 reads TGTGCCAGCAGCGCCCGGGCCCCCAGCACAGATACGCAGTATTTT. Translating it yields CASSARAPSTDTQYF.

The chain couples TRBV21-1 to TRBJ2-7; the table's D call, TRBD1, has no DNA check behind it. TRBV21-1 is a recognized pseudogene. The CDR3 is 15 residues long. CDR3 sequence reads: CASSKEGGDSYEQYF. CDR3 nucleotides: TGTGCCAGCAGCAAAGAAGGGGGGGACAGCTACGAGCAGTACTTC.

This clonotype was seen a handful of times. The chain uses TRBV29-1 and TRBJ2-2, with 7 bases fitting TRBD2. The germline CDR1 and CDR2 sequences are SQVTM and ANQGSEA. The CDR3 is made up of 12 amino acids. V lost 3 bases to trimming and J lost 7 bases; unmatched junction nucleotides: 2. CDR3 DNA: TGCAGCGTTGACGGGAGGATCGGGGAGCTGTTTTTT. Its translation: CSVDGRIGELFF.

V and J are TRBV5-6 and TRBJ2-1; 7 nucleotides agree with TRBD2. The CDR3 extends over 17 amino acids. The germline V gene encodes CDR1 SGHDT and CDR2 YYEEEE. V shed 3 bases, J shed 0 bases, and the junction held 9 bases outside the gene matches. The CDR3 protein is CASSSVGGGTSYNEQFF. The CDR3 DNA reads TGTGCCAGCAGCTCTGTAGGCGGGGGAACCTCCTACAATGAGCAGTTCTTC.

The CDR3, as DNA: TGTGCCAGCAGCCAAGGGATTGGCTACGAGCAGTACTTC. Its protein product is CASSQGIGYEQYF. The V and J genes are TRBV3-1 and TRBJ2-7; the D is unclear. The V gene's germline CDR1 is LGHDT and CDR2 YNNKEL (reference sequence). The CDR3 covers 13 residues. V was shortened by 1 base and J by 3 bases, with 7 bases between the two germline ends.

The CDR3: CASSVAGEIPYEQYF. Written as DNA, the CDR3 is TGCGCCAGCTCGGTAGCGGGAGAAATCCCTTACGAGCAGTACTTC. The J gene is TRBJ2-7, the V gene TRBV10-2, with 9 bases that match TRBD2. J was trimmed by 4 bases and V by 8 bases; bases with no gene match: 12. CDR1 and CDR2 from the germline V gene are WSHSY and SAAADI. The CDR3 has 15 amino acids.

As to this clonotype: At one of its ends the junction is not consistent with the germline gene, which may arise from a read error. The chain is built from TRBV7-2 and TRBJ2-1, with no clear D. In germline, CDR1 is SGHTA, CDR2 FQGNSA. This CDR3 has 15 residues. The CDR3 nucleotides are TGTGCCAGCAGCCCCAGTGGAAGCTCCCACAATGAGCAGTTCTTC. This codes for CASSPSGSSHNEQFF.